Sequencing of this T cell receptor (beta chain) was carried out in a study of T-cell memory formation after mild COVID-19. Study overall: Each donor largely had its own TCR clusters.

Whole-study results and caveats: CD4/CD8 balance characterized clones contracting day 15 to 85, and CD4+ skew characterized later expanders. Contracting CD4+ clones sat mainly in CM and EM; CD8+ in EMRA.

On this clonotype itself: Its antigen is unidentified.

This CDR3 comprises 15 residues. Per germline, CDR1 MNHNS and CDR2 SASEGT. Trimming removed 0 bases from V and 3 bases from J, with 12 bases in between. Constant-segment-primed 5'RACE gave TCR alpha and TCR beta cDNA libraries with sample barcodes and UMIs. TCRdb re-analysed the 5' RACE reads in MiXCR, keeping a single row per CDR3 protein. The sample has 110,000 to 150,000 distinct CDR3 sequences; roughly a quarter are singletons. The sequence came from an adult woman who had mild COVID-19 (a few samples of this study predate the infection). Cell type and time point are not known. The J gene is TRBJ2-7, the V gene TRBV6-1; D gene uncertain. The sample was PBMCs or a T cell subset sorted from them (not recorded which). CDR3 protein: CASSEAWGMGYEQYF. The CDR3 DNA sequence: TGTGCCAGCAGTGAAGCGTGGGGTATGGGCTACGAGCAGTACTTC.